This T cell receptor beta chain was profiled in a study of human T cells and chemical hapten exposure. Overall study results and limits: Expanded TCRs produced significantly more large CDR3 similarity clusters than controls did.

The CDR3 sequence is 16 residues long. Trimming took 4 bases from V and 5 from J; bases not matched to a gene: 8. Germline CDR1 and CDR2: LGHNA and YSLEER. Via MiXCR, TCRdb re-called the RACE reads, giving one row per CDR3 protein. This sample has 85,000 to 95,000 distinct CDR3 sequences, with 8% to 13% found just once. This clonotype has ten or more counts. The antigen is unknown. Time point denoted: patch test 2, 6 weeks after DPC sensitization. Treatment described: therapeutic diphenylcyclopropenone sensitization with weekly scalp DPC. The source of this sequence is a man aged 40-55 years with alopecia areata. Some clones in this sample may be carry-over from other donors' samples. This chain connects TRBV4-3 to TRBJ2-7, with 13 bases that match TRBD2. The source was whole blood, collected in connection with sensitization to the hapten diphenylcyclopropenone (DPC). CDR3 in amino acids: CASSRQLAGGLHEQYF. For the CDR3, the DNA is TGCGCCAGCAGCCGACAACTAGCGGGAGGGCTCCACGAGCAGTACTTC.